The 20 T cell receptor beta chains presented below share a single source sample, sequenced in a study of cytomegalovirus exposure and HLA in healthy donors (dated by TCRdb to the late 2010s). Library preparation used the immunoSEQ multiplex PCR assay. The multiplex PCR relied on a mix of 60 forward primers for TCR Vbeta segments and 13 reverse primers for TCR Jbeta segments. TCRdb retrieved this table from immuneACCESS and kept in-frame rearrangements only. Not all clones are present; in checked studies, unresolved V genes account for under half, and no reason is known for the remainder. The table for this sample lists over 110,000 clones; roughly four fifths of them were counted only once. The ten largest clones capture approximately 2.3% of the sample. Sample: PBMCs. The source is a male donor in good health and CMV-seronegative.

The V gene is TRBV29-1, the J gene TRBJ1-1; 8 bases line up with TRBD1. Looked up from germline, CDR1 is SQVTM and CDR2 is ANQGSEA. This CDR3 spans 15 amino acids. V was clipped by 6 bases and J by 3 bases; unmatched bases: 12. The CDR3 here is CSVGGVETGDTEAFF. The DNA of the CDR3 is TGCAGCGTCGGGGGTGTCGAGACAGGGGACACTGAAGCTTTCTTT.

The chain has TRBV27 and TRBJ2-7, with 10 bases that match TRBD2. This CDR3 contains 14 residues. Germline V gene sequence: CDR1 MNHEY, CDR2 SMNVEV (reference sequence). V lost 3 bases, J lost 4 bases, and 3 bases stayed unmatched. The CDR3 DNA is TGTGCCAGCAGTTTGACTAGCGGGCAGTACGAGCAGTACTTC. Amino acids: CASSLTSGQYEQYF.

The chain carries TRBV5-4 and TRBJ1-1, with TRBD1 as a possible D gene (5 bases). The CDR3 runs to 18 residues. Germline loops: CDR1 SGHNT, CDR2 YYREEE (reference sequence). With 0 bases removed from V and 4 bases from J, the gap between germline ends came to 22 bases. This CDR3 reads CASSLGGVTFQGVTEAFF. CDR3 DNA sequence: TGTGCCAGCAGCTTGGGGGGGGTAACTTTCCAGGGAGTCACTGAAGCTTTCTTT.

The chain joins TRBV27 to TRBJ2-1; TRBD2 matches at 7 bases. J gave up 8 bases and V 6 bases, and 25 bases lay outside the gene matches. Germline CDR1 reads MNHEY; CDR2 reads SMNVEV (reference sequence). The CDR3 runs to 19 residues. CDR3 protein: CASSPVGTTRLRWGDEQFF. The DNA of the CDR3 is TGTGCCAGCAGCCCAGTAGGGACTACGAGACTAAGATGGGGAGATGAGCAGTTCTTC.

The chain has TRBV13 and TRBJ2-5, with D perhaps matching TRBD1 (5 bases). The CDR3 extends over 16 amino acids. CDR1 and CDR2 from the germline V gene are PRHDT and FYEKMQ (reference sequence). The V gene lost 1 base and the J gene lost 2 bases, with 14 bases spanning the gap. Here the CDR3 reads CASSLAQGWQQETQYF. The CDR3, as DNA: TGTGCCAGCAGCTTAGCCCAGGGATGGCAACAAGAGACCCAGTACTTC.

The chain uses TRBV29-1 and TRBJ1-3; D is unclear. The CDR3 sequence is 12 residues long. Germline lookup yields CDR1 SQVTM and CDR2 ANQGSEA. V lost 5 bases and J lost 3, with 8 bases in between. The DNA of the CDR3 is TGCAGCGTTCCCTTAGATGGAAACACCATATATTTT. It yields the protein CSVPLDGNTIYF. The variable domain in full, with the rest retrieved from reference TRBV29-1 and TRBJ1-3, is SAVISQKPSRDICQRGTSLTIQCQVDSQVTMMFWYRQQPGQSLTLIATANQGSEATYESGFVIDKFPISRPNLTFSTLTVSNMSPEDSSIYLCSVPLDGNTIYFGEGSWLTVV.

V gene TRBV6-4 combines with J gene TRBJ1-1, with D maybe TRBD1 (6 bases). The CDR3 covers 14 residues. Germline CDR1 and CDR2: MRHNA and SNTAGT. Trimming shortened V by 5 bases and J by 6 bases, and 16 bases separated the two germline ends. This CDR3 reads CASSSSQGIAEAFF. The CDR3 DNA is TGTGCCAGCAGTTCATCACAGGGAATAGCTGAAGCTTTCTTT.

The chain recombines TRBV10-1 with TRBJ2-5; possibly TRBD1 for D (6 bases). CDR3 length: 13 residues. CDR1 and CDR2 (germline): WNHNN, SYGVQD (reference sequence). V was cut by 6 bases and J by 4 bases, with 12 bases left in between. CDR3 residues: CASRRDTGETQYF. The CDR3, as DNA: TGCGCCAGCAGAAGGGACACCGGAGAGACCCAGTACTTC.

Here the CDR3 reads CATSRDAGATGELFF. As DNA, the CDR3 is TGTGCCACCAGCAGAGATGCGGGAGCCACCGGGGAGCTGTTTTTT. The chain is built from TRBV15 and TRBJ2-2; TRBD2 matches 7 bases. Trimming took 0 bases from V and 4 from J; bases not matched to a gene: 2. The CDR3 length is 15 residues. Germline CDR1 reads LNHNV; CDR2 reads YYDKDF (reference sequence).

The V call is TRBV7-9, the J call TRBJ2-1; TRBD2 might be the D (7 bases). Deletions cut 1 base from V and 5 bases from J, with 15 bases between. This CDR3 contains 16 residues. Germline V CDR1 and CDR2: SEHNR, FQNEAQ (reference sequence). The CDR3 nucleotides are TGTGCCAGCAGCTTAGGGGGGGGCGGGATCAACAATGAGCAGTTCTTC. It is translated as CASSLGGGGINNEQFF.

This sequence joins TRBV15 and TRBJ2-7, with 7 bases that match TRBD2. This CDR3 contains 16 residues. V was clipped by 0 bases and J by 4 bases; unmatched bases: 9. The germline CDR1 and CDR2 sequences are LNHNV and YYDKDF (reference sequence). CDR3 DNA sequence: TGTGCCACCAGCAGAGAGCCCAGCGGGATCATATACGAGCAGTACTTC. It encodes CATSREPSGIIYEQYF.

J is TRBJ2-7 and V is TRBV27; no reliable D call. CDR1 and CDR2 (germline): MNHEY, SMNVEV (reference sequence). Trimming left V 0 bases short and J 2 bases short, with 11 bases between. CDR3 length: 15 amino acids. The CDR3 loop reads CASSLSPTLTYEQYF. CDR3 sequence (DNA): TGTGCCAGCAGTTTATCGCCCACGCTAACCTACGAGCAGTACTTC.

The chain recombines TRBV7-2 with TRBJ1-6; D call uncertain. The germline V gene encodes CDR1 SGHTA and CDR2 FQGNSA. The CDR3 length is 12 residues. Between the trimmed V and J ends, which lost 4 bases and 6 bases, there was a span of 4 bases. The CDR3 DNA reads as TGTGCCAGCAGCTCAATTAATTCACCCCTCCACTTT. Translated, it gives CASSSINSPLHF. Using reference TRBV7-2 and TRBJ1-6 for the parts outside the CDR3, the full variable domain is GAGVSQSPSNKVTEKGKDVELRCDPISGHTALYWYRQSLGQGLEFLIYFQGNSAPDKSGLPSDRFSAERTGGSVSTLTIQRTQQEDSAVYLCASSSINSPLHFGNGTRLTVT.

The rearrangement uses TRBV4-3 and TRBJ1-2, with 7 bases fitting TRBD1. V gave up 4 bases and J gave up 6 bases; unmatched junction bases: 8. This CDR3 is 14 amino acids long. Germline lookup yields CDR1 LGHNA and CDR2 YSLEER. The CDR3 loop reads CASSRGQEYDGYTF. In nucleotides, the CDR3 is TGCGCCAGCAGCCGCGGACAGGAATATGATGGCTACACCTTC.

The CDR3 here is CASSGGGDTQYF. The CDR3, as DNA: TGTGCCAGCAGCGGGGGAGGAGATACGCAGTATTTT. V is TRBV13 and J is TRBJ2-3, with D possibly matching TRBD2 (6 bases). The CDR3 extends over 12 amino acids. The V and J ends lost 5 bases and 5 bases respectively, with 8 bases between them. Germline V lookup: CDR1 PRHDT, CDR2 FYEKMQ (reference sequence).

This rearrangement joins TRBV5-4 to TRBJ2-1; D may be TRBD1 (7 bases). Trimming stripped 4 bases from V and 3 bases from J, with 17 bases between. The CDR3 runs 16 residues. Germline-derived CDR1 and CDR2 are SGHNT and YYREEE (reference sequence). The CDR3 DNA reads as TGTGCCAGCAGCCAGGGGGTGGGGGGTCGCTACAATGAGCAGTTCTTC. It codes for CASSQGVGGRYNEQFF.

V and J are TRBV9 and TRBJ2-3, with TRBD2 identical over 7 bases. Per germline, CDR1 SGDLS and CDR2 YYNGEE. The CDR3 loop spans 15 amino acids. The junction had 8 bases not matched to a gene; V was cut back by 3 bases and J by 4 bases. CDR3 DNA: TGTGCCAGCAGCGGGGTAGCGGGCCAGGCAGATACGCAGTATTTT. It translates to CASSGVAGQADTQYF.

The J gene is TRBJ2-3, the V gene TRBV7-9; perhaps TRBD2 as D (5 bases). The ends were cut back, 5 bases at V and 2 bases at J, with 8 bases in the middle. This CDR3 spans 13 amino acids. The V gene's germline CDR1 is SEHNR and CDR2 FQNEAQ (reference sequence). The CDR3 protein is CASSSDYTDTQYF. In DNA, the CDR3 is TGTGCCAGCAGCAGTGACTACACAGATACGCAGTATTTT.

The chain has TRBV7-9 and TRBJ2-7, with D perhaps TRBD2 (6 bases). Germline V gives CDR1 SEHNR, CDR2 FQNEAQ (reference sequence). The V and J ends lost 5 bases and 5 bases respectively, with 13 bases between them. The CDR3 has 13 amino acids. The CDR3 loop is CASSRRDQHEQYF. For the CDR3, the DNA is TGTGCCAGCAGCAGGAGGGACCAGCACGAGCAGTACTTC.

The chain joins TRBV29-1 to TRBJ2-7; the D is unclear. Looked up from germline, CDR1 is SQVTM and CDR2 is ANQGSEA. V was trimmed by 3 bases and J by 4 bases, leaving 7 bases between them. This CDR3 region has 11 residues. The CDR3 spells CSVDGLYEQYF. The CDR3 DNA is TGCAGCGTTGACGGTCTATACGAGCAGTACTTC.